Listed below are T cell receptor beta chains from one sample, sequenced in a study of blood T cell repertoires in COVID-19. TCRdb keeps only in-frame clones here, not all; method: immunoSEQ multiplex PCR. The table lists about 330,000 clones, 92% of them singletons. Sequences were obtained from PBMCs or T cells enriched from blood (not recorded which). These receptors all stem from a woman in her twenties or thirties who had recovered from COVID-19. Both conserved end residues are part of each CDR3. D genes are given only for firm matches. Rows give clone size only sometimes, using once, few, many, or a class for an expanded clone.

J gene | V gene | D gene | clone size | CDR3 protein | CDR3 DNA
TRBJ2-3 | TRBV9 | NA | NA | CASSVDRADRDTQYF | TGTGCCAGCAGCGTAGATCGAGCGGACCGGGATACGCAGTATTTT
TRBJ2-5 | TRBV15 | TRBD2 | NA | CATSRGTSAYQETQYF | TGTGCCACCAGCAGGGGGACTAGCGCCTATCAAGAGACCCAGTACTTC
TRBJ1-5 | TRBV28 | TRBD1 | NA | CASSSLRQGVGSNQPQHF | TGTGCCAGCAGTTCGTTGAGACAGGGTGTGGGTAGCAATCAGCCCCAGCATTTT
TRBJ2-5 | TRBV6-5 | TRBD1 | NA | CASTEQGETQYF | TGTGCCAGCACCGAACAGGGGGAGACCCAGTACTTC
TRBJ2-3 | TRBV4-1 | NA | NA | CASSQDRLKGIADTQYF | TGCGCCAGCAGCCAAGATCGTTTAAAGGGGATTGCAGATACGCAGTATTTT
TRBJ2-1 | TRBV28 | NA | NA | CASSPRFHEQFF | TGTGCCAGCAGTCCCCGTTTTCATGAGCAGTTCTTC
TRBJ1-2 | TRBV28 | NA | NA | CASHEGYGYTF | TGTGCCAGCCATGAGGGTTATGGCTACACCTTC
TRBJ1-4 | TRBV11-2 | NA | NA | CASSLGQGHEKLFF | TGTGCCAGCAGCTTAGGTCAGGGGCATGAAAAACTGTTTTTT
TRBJ1-1 | TRBV9 | TRBD1 | NA | CASSRQGDTEAFF | TGTGCCAGCAGCCGACAGGGTGACACTGAAGCTTTCTTT
TRBJ2-7 | TRBV15 | TRBD1 | few | CATSTDRGREQYF | TGTGCCACCAGCACGGACAGGGGGCGGGAGCAGTACTTC
TRBJ2-1 | TRBV7-2 | TRBD2 | NA | CASSAAPGLPENEQFF | TGTGCCAGCAGCGCGGCCCCGGGACTACCCGAAAATGAGCAGTTCTTC
TRBJ1-2 | TRBV5-4 | NA | NA | CASSPDSYGYTF | TGTGCCAGCAGCCCGGACAGCTATGGCTACACCTTC